This is a list of T cell receptor beta chains from one sample in a study of cytomegalovirus exposure and HLA in healthy donors. The repertoire was sequenced with immunoSEQ multiplex PCR; TCRdb's copy has only in-frame clones and lacks some. This sample has about 200,000 clones, with around three quarters found just once. Sequencing used PBMCs. Receptors were obtained from a man aged 40-50 years in good health and CMV-seronegative. Both conserved end residues are part of each CDR3. The order of the fields is D gene, clone size, J gene, V gene, CDR3 protein, CDR3 DNA. A D gene is named only where the DNA matches it firmly. Clone size appears in some rows only: once, few, many, or a class for an expanded clone.

d_call: NA
clone_size: NA
j_call: TRBJ2-1
v_call: TRBV19
cdr3_aa: CASSGSSYNEQFF
cdr3_nt: TGTGCCAGTAGCGGGAGCTCCTACAATGAGCAGTTCTTC

d_call: NA
clone_size: NA
j_call: TRBJ1-5
v_call: TRBV15
cdr3_aa: CATSRGGPQQPQHF
cdr3_nt: TGTGCCACCAGCAGAGGGGGCCCGCAACAGCCCCAGCATTTT

d_call: TRBD1
clone_size: NA
j_call: TRBJ1-5
v_call: TRBV18
cdr3_aa: CASSPNRGDQPQHF
cdr3_nt: TGTGCCAGCTCACCAAACAGGGGGGATCAGCCCCAGCATTTT

d_call: TRBD2
clone_size: once
j_call: TRBJ2-6
v_call: TRBV4-2
cdr3_aa: CASSPTSGIASGANVLTF
cdr3_nt: TGTGCCAGCAGCCCCACTAGCGGGATAGCGTCTGGGGCCAACGTCCTGACTTTC

d_call: TRBD1
clone_size: NA
j_call: TRBJ2-3
v_call: TRBV7-9
cdr3_aa: CASSFVSGTGTDTQYF
cdr3_nt: TGTGCCAGCAGCTTCGTCTCCGGGACAGGCACAGATACGCAGTATTTT

d_call: NA
clone_size: NA
j_call: TRBJ1-2
v_call: TRBV19
cdr3_aa: CASSMRQSDRYGYTF
cdr3_nt: TGTGCCAGTAGTATGAGGCAGTCTGACCGCTATGGCTACACCTTC

d_call: TRBD1
clone_size: NA
j_call: TRBJ2-7
v_call: TRBV29-1
cdr3_aa: CSVSGTGREQYF
cdr3_nt: TGCAGCGTTTCCGGGACAGGGAGGGAGCAGTACTTC

d_call: TRBD1
clone_size: NA
j_call: TRBJ2-7
v_call: TRBV2
cdr3_aa: CASTGDRGRQYF
cdr3_nt: TGTGCCAGCACGGGAGACAGGGGGCGCCAGTACTTC

d_call: NA
clone_size: once
j_call: TRBJ1-1
v_call: TRBV20-1
cdr3_aa: CSATGETEAFF
cdr3_nt: TGCAGTGCGACGGGGGAGACTGAAGCTTTCTTT

d_call: NA
clone_size: NA
j_call: TRBJ1-4
v_call: TRBV21-1
cdr3_aa: CASSAYRPTNEKLFF
cdr3_nt: TGTGCCAGCAGCGCCTACAGGCCAACTAATGAAAAACTGTTTTTT

d_call: NA
clone_size: NA
j_call: TRBJ2-2
v_call: TRBV5-6
cdr3_aa: CASSRSTGNTGELFF
cdr3_nt: TGTGCCAGCAGCCGCTCGACAGGGAACACCGGGGAGCTGTTTTTT

d_call: TRBD2
clone_size: NA
j_call: TRBJ2-5
v_call: TRBV5-1
cdr3_aa: CASSLVGTSGQETQYF
cdr3_nt: TGCGCCAGCAGCTTGGTCGGTACTAGCGGCCAAGAGACCCAGTACTTC

d_call: TRBD1
clone_size: NA
j_call: TRBJ2-7
v_call: TRBV5-1
cdr3_aa: CASSLGGTGGSYEQYF
cdr3_nt: TGCGCCAGCAGCTTGGGGGGGACAGGGGGGAGCTACGAGCAGTACTTC

d_call: NA
clone_size: NA
j_call: TRBJ1-5
v_call: TRBV10-3
cdr3_aa: CAISEDRQPQHF
cdr3_nt: TGTGCCATCAGTGAGGACAGACAGCCCCAGCATTTT

d_call: TRBD1
clone_size: NA
j_call: TRBJ2-6
v_call: TRBV13
cdr3_aa: CASSFRQGANVLTF
cdr3_nt: TGTGCCAGCAGCTTTCGACAGGGAGCCAACGTCCTGACTTTC

d_call: TRBD1
clone_size: NA
j_call: TRBJ2-3
v_call: TRBV6-5
cdr3_aa: CASTQTGKSTDTQYF
cdr3_nt: TGTGCCAGCACCCAGACAGGGAAAAGCACAGATACGCAGTATTTT

d_call: NA
clone_size: NA
j_call: TRBJ1-1
v_call: TRBV5-1
cdr3_aa: CASSFGRATEAFF
cdr3_nt: TGCGCCAGCAGCTTTGGGAGGGCCACTGAAGCTTTCTTT

d_call: TRBD1
clone_size: NA
j_call: TRBJ1-1
v_call: TRBV28
cdr3_aa: CASSRPTGQVEAFF
cdr3_nt: TGTGCCAGCAGCCGCCCGACAGGGCAGGTTGAAGCTTTCTTT

d_call: TRBD1
clone_size: NA
j_call: TRBJ1-1
v_call: TRBV27
cdr3_aa: CASIGQANTEAFF
cdr3_nt: TGTGCCAGCATCGGACAGGCGAACACTGAAGCTTTCTTT

d_call: TRBD2
clone_size: NA
j_call: TRBJ2-1
v_call: TRBV19
cdr3_aa: CASSIGGGRGDEQFF
cdr3_nt: TGTGCCAGTAGTATCGGGGGCGGGAGGGGTGATGAGCAGTTCTTC

d_call: TRBD2
clone_size: NA
j_call: TRBJ2-5
v_call: TRBV10-3
cdr3_aa: CAISAEAGEVRKTQYF
cdr3_nt: TGTGCCATCAGTGCTGAAGCGGGAGAGGTGAGGAAGACCCAGTACTTC